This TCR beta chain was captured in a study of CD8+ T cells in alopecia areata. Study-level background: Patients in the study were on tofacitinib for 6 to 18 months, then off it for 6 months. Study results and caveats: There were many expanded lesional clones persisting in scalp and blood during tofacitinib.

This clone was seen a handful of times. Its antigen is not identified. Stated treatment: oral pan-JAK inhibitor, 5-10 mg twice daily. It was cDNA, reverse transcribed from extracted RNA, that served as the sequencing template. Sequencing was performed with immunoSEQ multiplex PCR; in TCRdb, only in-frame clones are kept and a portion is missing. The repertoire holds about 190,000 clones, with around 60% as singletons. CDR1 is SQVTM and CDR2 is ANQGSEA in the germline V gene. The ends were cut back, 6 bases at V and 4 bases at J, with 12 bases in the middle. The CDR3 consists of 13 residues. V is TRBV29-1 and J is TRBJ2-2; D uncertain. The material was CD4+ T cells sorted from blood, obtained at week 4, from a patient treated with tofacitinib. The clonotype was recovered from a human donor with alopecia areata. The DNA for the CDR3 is TGCAGCGTAGCTCAGCCCAGCACCGGGGAGCTGTTTTTT. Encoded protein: CSVAQPSTGELFF.